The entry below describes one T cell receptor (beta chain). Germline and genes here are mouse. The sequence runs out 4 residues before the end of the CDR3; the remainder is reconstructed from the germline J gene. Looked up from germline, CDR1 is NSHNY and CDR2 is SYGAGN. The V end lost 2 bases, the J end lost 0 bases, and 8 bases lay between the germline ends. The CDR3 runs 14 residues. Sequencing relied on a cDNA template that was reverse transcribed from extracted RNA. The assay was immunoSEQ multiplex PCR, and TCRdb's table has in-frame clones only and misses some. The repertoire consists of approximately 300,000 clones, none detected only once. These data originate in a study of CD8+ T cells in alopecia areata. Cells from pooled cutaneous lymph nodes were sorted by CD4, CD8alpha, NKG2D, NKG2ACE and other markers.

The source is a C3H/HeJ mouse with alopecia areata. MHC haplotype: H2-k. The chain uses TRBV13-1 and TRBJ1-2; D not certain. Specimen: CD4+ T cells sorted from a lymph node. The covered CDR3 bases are TGTGCCAGCAGTGAAAACAATGCAAACTCC. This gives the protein CASSENNANS. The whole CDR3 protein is CASSENNANSDYTF.